Following are 8 T cell receptor beta chains from one sample sequenced in a study of blood T cell repertoires in COVID-19. Repertoires were generated with immunoSEQ multiplex PCR, while TCRdb's copy carries only in-frame clones and drops some. The table records 150,000 or so clones, roughly 89% of them present only once. Material for sequencing was peripheral blood. The receptors come from a woman in her sixties or seventies with COVID-19, enrolled during active disease.

In its sample, this clone was seen once. This chain joins TRBV5-1 and TRBJ1-1; 7 bases line up with TRBD1. CDR3 length: 14 residues. With V trimmed by 4 bases and J by 6 bases, 9 bases remained unmatched. CDR1 and CDR2 from the germline V gene are SGHRS and YFSETQ. The CDR3 DNA reads TGCGCCAGCAGCCCCATACAGGGGAGGTCTGAAGCTTTCTTT. This codes for CASSPIQGRSEAFF. Drawing the rest from reference TRBV5-1 and TRBJ1-1, the complete variable domain is KAGVTQTPRYLIKTRGQQVTLSCSPISGHRSVSWYQQTPGQGLQFLFEYFSETQRNKGNFPGRFSGRQFSNSRSEMNVSTLELGDSALYLCASSPIQGRSEAFFGQGTRLTVV.

The chain has TRBV29-1 and TRBJ2-3; D is undetermined. The length of the CDR3 is 13 residues. The V gene lost 0 bases and the J gene lost 2 bases, with 6 bases spanning the gap. Germline V lookup: CDR1 SQVTM, CDR2 ANQGSEA. The CDR3 spells CSVEDSTTDTQYF. Here the CDR3 DNA reads TGCAGCGTTGAAGACTCTACCACAGATACGCAGTATTTT.

CDR3 sequence reads: CAIRDGQMNQPQHF. CDR3 DNA: TGTGCCATCAGGGATGGACAGATGAATCAGCCCCAGCATTTT. This chain uses TRBV10-3 with TRBJ1-5; perhaps TRBD1 as D (6 bases). Germline V gene data show CDR1 as ENHRY and CDR2 as SYGVKD. The CDR3 is made up of 14 amino acids. Trimming shortened V by 6 bases and J by 4 bases, and 13 bases separated the two germline ends.

CDR3 sequence reads: CASSLAQSNQPQHF. In nucleotides, the CDR3 is TGTGCCAGCAGCTTGGCTCAGAGCAATCAGCCCCAGCATTTT. The chain combines TRBV5-6 with TRBJ1-5; D is unclear. V was shortened by 0 bases and J by 1 base, with 5 bases between the two germline ends. The V gene's germline CDR1 is SGHDT and CDR2 YYEEEE. This CDR3 spans 14 amino acids.

The chain has TRBV7-9 and TRBJ1-2; D remains unclear. The V end lost 1 base, the J end lost 0 bases, and 9 bases lay between the germline ends. Germline V gene lookup returns CDR1 SEHNR and CDR2 FQNEAQ (reference sequence). The CDR3 has 15 amino acids. Here the CDR3 DNA reads TGTGCCAGCAGCTTAGGGGCGGGAGCTAACTATGGCTACACCTTC. It encodes CASSLGAGANYGYTF.

The V and J genes are TRBV12-3 or TRBV12-4 and TRBJ1-4; TRBD1 is a possible D gene (5 bases). Trimming cost V 6 bases and J 8 bases, with 13 bases left between them. This CDR3 is 13 amino acids long. Here the CDR3 DNA reads TGTGCCAGCAGCCCCCAGGGAATAGAAAAACTGTTTTTT. Protein sequence: CASSPQGIEKLFF.

V gene TRBV4-2 combines with J gene TRBJ2-4; a possible D gene is TRBD2 (6 bases). The CDR3 runs 18 residues. Germline CDR1 and CDR2: LGHNA and YNFKEQ. Trimming took 4 bases from V and 7 from J, leaving 26 bases between them. In nucleotides, the CDR3 is TGTGCCAGCAGCCCCCAAGGTCGGAGGGGATCAGGGCCGAACATTCAGTACTTC. This sequence encodes CASSPQGRRGSGPNIQYF.

The chain couples TRBV28 to TRBJ2-3, with 12 bases identical to TRBD2. The length of the CDR3 is 16 residues. The V and J ends lost 4 bases and 5 bases, in that order; junction bases with no gene match: 7. Germline V gene data show CDR1 as MDHEN and CDR2 as SYDVKM. CDR3 loop: CASSYPLAGGIDTQYF. CDR3 sequence (DNA): TGTGCCAGCAGTTACCCCCTAGCGGGGGGGATAGATACGCAGTATTTT. Variable domain in full (rest from reference TRBV28 and TRBJ2-3): DVKVTQSSRYLVKRTGEKVFLECVQDMDHENMFWYRQDPGLGLRLIYFSYDVKMKEKGDIPEGYSVSREKKERFSLILESASTNQTSMYLCASSYPLAGGIDTQYFGPGTRLTVL.